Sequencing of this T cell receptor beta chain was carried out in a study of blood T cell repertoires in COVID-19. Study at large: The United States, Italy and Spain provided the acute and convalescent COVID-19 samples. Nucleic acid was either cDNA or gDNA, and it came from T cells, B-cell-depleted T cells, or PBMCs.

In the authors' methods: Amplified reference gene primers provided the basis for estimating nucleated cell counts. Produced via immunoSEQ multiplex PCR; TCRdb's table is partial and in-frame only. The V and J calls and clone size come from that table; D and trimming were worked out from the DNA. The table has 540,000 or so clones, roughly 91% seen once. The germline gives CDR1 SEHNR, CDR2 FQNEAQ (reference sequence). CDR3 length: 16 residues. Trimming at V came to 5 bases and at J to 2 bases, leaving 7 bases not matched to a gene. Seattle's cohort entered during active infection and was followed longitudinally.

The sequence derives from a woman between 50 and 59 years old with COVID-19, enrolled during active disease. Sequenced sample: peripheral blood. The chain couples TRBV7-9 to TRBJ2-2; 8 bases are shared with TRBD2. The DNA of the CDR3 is TGTGCCAGCAGCCCGGGGGGGACGTTCAACACCGGGGAGCTGTTTTTT. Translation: CASSPGGTFNTGELFF. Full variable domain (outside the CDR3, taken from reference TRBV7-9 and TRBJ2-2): DTGVSQNPRHKITKRGQNVTFRCDPISEHNRLYWYRQTLGQGPEFLTYFQNEAQLEKSRLLSDRFSAERPKGSFSTLEIQRTEQGDSAMYLCASSPGGTFNTGELFFGEGSRLTVL.